These 21 T cell receptor beta chains were sequenced from one sample in a study of spatial heterogeneity in lung cancer. These receptors have no identified antigens. TCRdb re-derived calls from the 5' RACE reads in MiXCR, one entry per CDR3 protein. The sample carries about 30,000 distinct CDR3 sequences, approximately 7% recorded once. Findings and caveats of the study: It was found that expanded intratumoral alpha and beta TCR counts tracked tumor mutation counts.

Indicated time point: sample taken at primary tumor resection. The specimen was lung tumor tissue, collected at surgery. The receptors derive from a male donor with early-stage non-small cell lung cancer.

A few counts support this clonotype. For the CDR3, the DNA is TGTGCCAGCAGCAAACAGGGGGCGATCTATGGCTACACCTTC. Protein product: CASSKQGAIYGYTF. The V and J genes are TRBV2 and TRBJ1-2; 9 bases fit TRBD1. Trimming removed 6 bases from V and 4 bases from J; junction bases left unmatched: 6. CDR1 SNHLY and CDR2 FYNNEI come from the germline V gene. The CDR3 runs 14 residues. The complete variable domain, with remaining parts taken from reference TRBV2 and TRBJ1-2, reads EPEVTQTPSHQVTQMGQEVILRCVPISNHLYFYWYRQILGQKVEFLVSFYNNEISEKSEIFDDQFSVERPDGSNFTLKIRSTKLEDSAMYFCASSKQGAIYGYTFGSGTRLTVV.

This clonotype was seen more than once but under ten times. The V and J genes are TRBV6-5 and TRBJ1-2; D may be TRBD1 (6 bases). V was trimmed by 5 bases and J by 2 bases, leaving 12 bases between them. This CDR3 is 14 amino acids long. CDR1 and CDR2 from the germline V gene are MNHEY and SVGAGI. Here the CDR3 DNA reads TGTGCCAGCAGTCCAGACAGGTGGAACTATGGCTACACCTTC. It encodes CASSPDRWNYGYTF.

This chain joins TRBV2 and TRBJ2-7; D call uncertain. Germline CDR1 SNHLY, CDR2 FYNNEI. The germline V and J ends were trimmed by 5 bases and 5 bases, with 13 bases remaining between them. The CDR3 is 13 amino acids. The CDR3 region has the DNA TGTGCCAGCAGTCCATCCCCTTACCACGAGCAGTACTTC. Its translation: CASSPSPYHEQYF.

This clonotype was recorded at least ten times. The chain carries TRBV5-1 and TRBJ2-3, with D perhaps TRBD1 (6 bases). Trimming removed 2 bases from V and 5 bases from J, with 9 bases in between. CDR3 length: 13 amino acids. CDR1 and CDR2 (germline): SGHRS, YFSETQ. CDR3 protein: CASSLQGLDTQYF. The CDR3 DNA reads as TGCGCCAGCAGCTTACAGGGTCTAGATACGCAGTATTTT.

This clonotype occurred many times. The J gene is TRBJ1-2, the V gene TRBV20-1, with D perhaps matching TRBD1 (5 bases). The V gene's germline CDR1 is DFQATT and CDR2 SNEGSKA (reference sequence). The CDR3 has 13 residues. The V end was cut by 4 bases, the J end by 5 bases, with 14 bases between. The CDR3 sequence is CSATGRSGYGYTF. The DNA of the CDR3 is TGCAGTGCTACGGGACGCAGTGGATATGGCTACACCTTC.

This clonotype was observed at least ten times. The chain combines TRBV10-3 with TRBJ2-5; TRBD2 is a possible D gene (6 bases). Germline V gives CDR1 ENHRY, CDR2 SYGVKD. V lost 6 bases to trimming and J lost 0 bases, with 11 bases between them. This CDR3 region has 14 residues. The CDR3 nucleotides are TGTGCCATCAGGGCGGGACGGAACCAAGAGACCCAGTACTTC. The encoded protein is CAIRAGRNQETQYF.

This clonotype was counted a few times. The rearrangement links TRBV6-6 to TRBJ1-1, with a weak D call TRBD1 (5 bases). The germline V and J ends were trimmed by 2 bases and 0 bases, with 7 bases remaining between them. The CDR3 is 14 amino acids. Germline CDR1 is MNHNY and CDR2 is SVGAGI (reference sequence). CDR3 protein: CASSYGAVNTEAFF. CDR3 coding DNA: TGTGCCAGCAGTTACGGGGCGGTGAACACTGAAGCTTTCTTT.

The chain is built from TRBV28 and TRBJ2-5, with D possibly TRBD1 on 5 matching bases. The CDR3 runs to 14 residues. V was shortened by 6 bases and J by 2 bases, with 13 bases between the two germline ends. Germline V lookup: CDR1 MDHEN, CDR2 SYDVKM. CDR3 loop: CASSNSRQQETQYF. CDR3 DNA: TGTGCCAGCAGCAACTCACGACAGCAAGAGACCCAGTACTTC. The variable domain in full, completed from reference TRBV28 and TRBJ2-5, reads DVKVTQSSRYLVKRTGEKVFLECVQDMDHENMFWYRQDPGLGLRLIYFSYDVKMKEKGDIPEGYSVSREKKERFSLILESASTNQTSMYLCASSNSRQQETQYFGPGTRLLVL.

The chain carries TRBV7-2 and TRBJ1-3, with D tentatively TRBD1 (6 bases). This CDR3 region has 16 residues. V was clipped by 6 bases and J by 0 bases, with 15 bases between them. Germline V gene sequence: CDR1 SGHTA, CDR2 FQGNSA. DNA of the CDR3: TGTGCCAGCAGTCACCCAGGGGATACCTCTGGAAACACCATATATTTT. It encodes CASSHPGDTSGNTIYF. Full variable domain (rest looked up from reference TRBV7-2 and TRBJ1-3): GAGVSQSPSNKVTEKGKDVELRCDPISGHTALYWYRQSLGQGLEFLIYFQGNSAPDKSGLPSDRFSAERTGGSVSTLTIQRTQQEDSAVYLCASSHPGDTSGNTIYFGEGSWLTVV.

The chain recombines TRBV10-2 with TRBJ1-5; no reliable D call. V lost 4 bases and J lost 6, with 10 bases in between. The CDR3 is 13 amino acids. The germline gives CDR1 WSHSY, CDR2 SAAADI. For the CDR3, the DNA is TGCGCCAGCAGTGTTGACGGTGGTCAGCCCCAGCATTTT. Protein sequence: CASSVDGGQPQHF.

This clonotype was counted at least ten times. This chain links TRBV20-1 with TRBJ2-1, with 7 bases lining up with TRBD2. CDR1 is DFQATT and CDR2 is SNEGSKA in the germline V gene (reference sequence). This CDR3 region has 14 residues. V was pared by 3 bases and J by 4 bases, with 6 bases of the junction left unmatched. DNA of the CDR3: TGCAGTGCTAGTGTAGCTAGCGGTTACAATGAGCAGTTCTTC. Residues: CSASVASGYNEQFF.

To note about this clonotype: A much bigger clone sits one base away, suggesting this may be a read error. This chain joins TRBV9 and TRBJ2-3, with D perhaps TRBD1 (5 bases). The germline gives CDR1 SGDLS, CDR2 YYNGEE. CDR3 length: 14 amino acids. The CDR3 DNA sequence: TGTGCCAGCAGCGTAGCTCAGGACACAGATACGCGGTATTTT. Protein sequence: CASSVAQDTDTRYF.

This clonotype was seen many times. Written as DNA, the CDR3 is TGTGCCAGCAGTTGGGTTCGGGACACTGAAGCTTTCTTT. Its protein is CASSWVRDTEAFF. The chain carries TRBV7-9 and TRBJ1-1; D unclear. The ends were cut back, 6 bases at V and 3 bases at J, with 11 bases in the middle. Germline lookup yields CDR1 SEHNR and CDR2 FQNEAQ (reference sequence). CDR3 size: 13 residues.

This clonotype occurred many times. The chain couples TRBV10-2 to TRBJ2-7; the D gene is possibly TRBD1 (6 bases). Germline CDR1 is WSHSY and CDR2 is SAAADI. CDR3 size: 12 residues. Trimming pared 10 bases from V and 6 bases from J, leaving 16 bases between. The CDR3 loop is CATGGSPGEQYF. CDR3 sequence (DNA): TGCGCCACTGGGGGCAGTCCGGGCGAGCAGTACTTC.

Many counts were recorded for this clonotype. This chain joins TRBV3-1 and TRBJ2-1; 7 nucleotides agree with TRBD2. The CDR3 length is 15 residues. Per the germline V gene, CDR1 is LGHDT and CDR2 is YNNKEL (reference sequence). Unmatched junction bases numbered 8, after V lost 2 bases and J lost 7 bases. CDR3 region: CASSQFIRGVNEQFF. DNA of the CDR3: TGTGCCAGCAGCCAATTTATCCGGGGGGTAAATGAGCAGTTCTTC.

This clonotype has only a few counts. The gene calls are TRBV6-6 and TRBJ1-6; D remains unclear. V lost 0 bases and J 9 bases, leaving 12 bases between the germline ends. The length of the CDR3 is 15 residues. Per the germline V gene, CDR1 is MNHNY and CDR2 is SVGAGI (reference sequence). CDR3 in amino acids: CASSYSTQYGSPLHF. In DNA, the CDR3 is TGTGCCAGCAGTTACTCGACCCAGTATGGTTCACCCCTCCACTTT.

This clonotype was counted many times. J is TRBJ2-5 and V is TRBV29-1; D call uncertain. Trimming took 4 bases from V and 1 from J, leaving 7 bases between them. This CDR3 spans 12 amino acids. In germline, CDR1 is SQVTM, CDR2 ANQGSEA. The CDR3 protein is CSVGLLQETQYF. CDR3 nucleotide sequence: TGCAGCGTTGGGCTTCTCCAAGAGACCCAGTACTTC.

The rearrangement links TRBV28 to TRBJ1-1, with TRBD1 identical over 7 bases. This CDR3 contains 13 residues. The ends lost 2 bases at V and 10 bases at J; junction bases unmatched: 7. CDR1 and CDR2 (germline): MDHEN, SYDVKM. DNA of the CDR3: TGTGCCAGCAGTTTAAAGGGGGCGTATCGAGCTTTCTTT. Its protein is CASSLKGAYRAFF.

This clonotype came up many times. The chain uses TRBV7-6 and TRBJ2-1; TRBD2 matches at 9 bases. Germline CDR1 and CDR2: SGHVS and FNYEAQ. The CDR3 consists of 15 residues. V was clipped by 5 bases and J by 4 bases; unmatched bases: 6. For the CDR3, the DNA is TGTGCCAGCAGCGCCGGACTAGCGTTTTACAATGAGCAGTTCTTC. Translating it yields CASSAGLAFYNEQFF.

This clonotype was found many times. The gene calls are TRBV28 and TRBJ2-3, with D hard to call. This CDR3 is built from 13 residues. V lost 5 bases and J 2 bases, leaving 8 bases between the germline ends. Germline V gene sequence: CDR1 MDHEN, CDR2 SYDVKM. The CDR3 region is CASSATLTDTQYF. The CDR3 coding sequence is TGTGCCAGCAGTGCGACCCTCACAGATACGCAGTATTTT.

J is TRBJ2-5 and V is TRBV28; tentatively, D is TRBD1 or TRBD2 (5 bases each). Trimming removed 4 bases from V and 10 bases from J, with 22 bases in between. Germline V CDR1 and CDR2: MDHEN, SYDVKM. The CDR3 has 15 amino acids. CDR3 loop: CASSSWGRETRNQYF. CDR3 nucleotide sequence: TGTGCCAGCAGTTCTTGGGGCAGGGAGACAAGGAACCAGTACTTC. The whole variable domain, remainder taken from reference TRBV28 and TRBJ2-5, is DVKVTQSSRYLVKRTGEKVFLECVQDMDHENMFWYRQDPGLGLRLIYFSYDVKMKEKGDIPEGYSVSREKKERFSLILESASTNQTSMYLCASSSWGRETRNQYFGPGTRLLVL.